This T cell receptor beta chain stems from a study of OX40 agonist ivuxolimab in advanced cancers. At the level of the whole study: Ivuxolimab was a fully human IgG2 agonistic monoclonal antibody targeting the costimulatory receptor OX40 (CD134). Prior anti-PD-1, anti-PD-L1 or anti-CTLA-4 therapy was permitted, and checkpoint inhibitors had been received by 40% to 50% of dose-escalation patients. The paper covers the monotherapy dose-escalation part of the phase I ivuxolimab trial, which included N ≈ 54 patients. Intravenous ivuxolimab was administered to patients every 2 weeks at six dose levels: 0.01, 0.1, 0.3, 1.5, 3 and 10 mg/kg. Among the 52 dose-escalation patients, approximately 20 had hepatocellular carcinoma, approximately 15 melanoma, 9 renal cell carcinoma and 9 head and neck cancer. Partial responses were achieved by three dose-escalation patients, of whom one had hepatocellular carcinoma and two had cutaneous melanoma. A male proportion of 70% to 90% and a mean age of around 60 years, ranging from roughly 23 to 80, were recorded for the dose-escalation cohort. Peripheral TCRbeta sequencing was intended to test whether TCR sequence diversity was altered and clonal T-cell expansion was caused by ivuxolimab. What the research found in general, with its limitations: In partial responders in the 0.1-3.0 mg/kg groups, normalized peripheral clonal expansion was found to be among the lowest, especially among CD8+ T cells. Which antigens the clonally expanded peripheral T cells were specific for was not determined. On average, CD8+ T cells showed more expanded clones than CD4+ T cells after ivuxolimab. At doses of 0.1 to 3.0 mg/kg, clonal expansion of both CD4+ and CD8+ blood T cells was observed from baseline to week 6. Low levels of normalized T-cell clonal expansion were also seen in some nonresponding patients.

The trial excluded patients who had a history of autoimmune disease or who were on systemic immunosuppression. In every dose cohort, peripheral blood was drawn for TCR sequencing at baseline, cycle 4 day 1, and cycle 7 day 1. The samples were taken from a phase I, first-in-human, multicenter, open-label dose-escalation trial of ivuxolimab. Adults with locally advanced or metastatic melanoma, renal cell, hepatocellular, or head and neck squamous cell carcinoma were enrolled in the trial. Before TCR sequencing, CD4+ T cells and CD8+ T cells were sorted from peripheral blood as separate populations. For sequencing of the TCRbeta CDR3 region, genomic DNA was extracted from the sorted cells. TCRbeta CDR3 regions were sequenced using the immunoSEQ Assay. TCRdb limited this immuneACCESS table to in-frame rearrangements with V and J called. A share of clones is missing; checked studies link under half to unresolved V genes, and the rest is unexplained. The sample has about 62,000 clones on record, more than 85% of them singletons. The ten most abundant clones make up about 0.59% of the sample.

About this clone itself: The antigen this receptor binds is unknown. Base qualities are not at hand, and no much larger clone is one base apart.

The specimen comprised CD4+ or CD8+ T cells sorted from blood, sampled in a trial of the OX40 agonist ivuxolimab. This receptor was identified in an adult with an advanced solid tumor such as melanoma, head and neck, liver or kidney cancer.

The nucleotide sequence reads as follows: TGTGCCAGCAGCCTCAGGCTGGGTGAGCAGTTCTTC. Its amino acids are CASSLRLGEQFF. The receptor chain draws on TRBV27 and TRBJ2-1, with the D gene not clear enough to name. Including cysteine and phenylalanine, the CDR3 has 12 amino acids. Just the 36-base CDR3 DNA is kept, in frame starting at base 1. Taken from the germline V gene (reference sequence), the CDR1 and CDR2 loops are MNHEY and SMNVEV. The junction shows trimming of 6 bases on V and 9 bases on J, plus 12 bases between the germline ends.